The text below deals with one T cell receptor beta chain. Its antigen remains undetermined. No base-level quality is on record; no much larger clone is a single base apart. Patients with a history of autoimmune disease or receiving systemic immunosuppression were excluded from the trial. Peripheral blood for TCR sequencing was collected from all dose cohorts at baseline, on cycle 4 day 1, and on cycle 7 day 1. Samples were obtained from an open-label, multicenter, first-in-human phase I dose-escalation trial of ivuxolimab. Adults with locally advanced or metastatic head and neck squamous cell, hepatocellular, melanoma or renal cell carcinoma were enrolled in the trial. CD4+ and CD8+ T cells were sorted separately from peripheral blood before TCR sequencing. The data are from a study of OX40 agonist ivuxolimab in advanced cancers. Concerning the study at large: Ivuxolimab was an agonistic, fully human IgG2 monoclonal antibody directed against OX40 (CD134), a costimulatory receptor. Peripheral TCRbeta sequencing was intended to test whether TCR sequence diversity was altered and clonal T-cell expansion was caused by ivuxolimab. Of the roughly 50 dose-escalation patients, hepatocellular carcinoma was present in 19, melanoma in approximately 15, renal cell carcinoma in 9 and head and neck cancer in 9. Three dose-escalation patients achieved partial responses, one with hepatocellular carcinoma and two with cutaneous melanoma. Prior anti-PD-1, anti-PD-L1 or anti-CTLA-4 therapy was permitted, and checkpoint inhibitors had been received by roughly two fifths of dose-escalation patients. The paper reports the monotherapy dose-escalation portion (N of about 50 patients) of the phase I ivuxolimab trial. A male proportion of 82.7% and a mean age of around 60 years, ranging from 23 to 79, were recorded for the dose-escalation cohort. Intravenous ivuxolimab was administered to patients every 2 weeks at six dose levels: 0.01, 0.1, 0.3, 1.5, 3 and 10 mg/kg. Study-wide conclusions, independent of this receptor: Low levels of normalized T-cell clonal expansion were also seen in some nonresponding patients. Antigen specificity was not determined for the clonally expanded peripheral T cells. After ivuxolimab, CD8+ T cells had more expanded clones than CD4+ T cells on average. Partial responders in the 0.1-3.0 mg/kg groups had among the lowest normalized peripheral clonal expansion, especially among CD8+ T cells. At doses of 0.1 to 3.0 mg/kg, clonal expansion of both CD4+ and CD8+ blood T cells was observed from baseline to week 6.

From cysteine to phenylalanine, the CDR3 is 15 amino acids long. This entry keeps only the CDR3 DNA: 45 bases, framed from base 1. The germline V and J ends show losses of 3 bases and 3 bases respectively, and no gene match explains 6 bases of the junction. CDR1 is given as SEHNR and CDR2 as FQNEAQ, both from the germline V gene (reference sequence). Genomic DNA was isolated from the sorted cells so that the TCRbeta CDR3 region could be sequenced. TCRbeta CDR3 regions were sequenced using the immunoSEQ Assay. In its TCRdb copy, this immuneACCESS table keeps in-frame sequences only and misses some clones. Where compared with another copy, unresolved V genes explain less than half of these, and the others have no known cause. This sample lists fewer than 85,000 clones; just under 90% were detected once. The leading ten clones occupy approximately 2.3% of the sample.

The TCR sequence derives from an adult with an advanced solid tumor such as melanoma, head and neck, liver or kidney cancer. This chain is built from TRBV7-9 and TRBJ2-7; 9 nucleotides in the junction match TRBD1. The specimen was CD4+ or CD8+ T cells sorted from blood, collected in a trial of the OX40 agonist ivuxolimab. The CDR3 loop reads CASSLPGTGYYEQYF. Read as DNA, the sequence is TGTGCCAGCAGCTTGCCCGGGACAGGGTACTACGAGCAGTACTTC.